The count of the clone carrying this T cell receptor beta chain is one. The data derive from a study of blood T cell repertoires in COVID-19. Background on the study: Whether acute or convalescent, the COVID-19 samples came from the United States, Italy and Spain. PBMCs, B-cell-depleted T cells, or T cells provided the cDNA or gDNA that made up the material.

Original methodology: Nucleated cell number was recorded as an estimate derived from reference gene primer amplification. The repertoire was sequenced with immunoSEQ multiplex PCR; TCRdb's copy has only in-frame clones and lacks some. V, J and clone size reflect that table, while D and trimming were determined from the DNA. The sample holds some 150,000 clones, approximately 86% seen once. The sequenced sample consisted of peripheral blood. This sequence was found in a man in his 70s with acute or convalescent COVID-19.

In nucleotides, the CDR3 is TGTGCCAGCTCACCACGGGGCGGCACTGAAGCTTTCTTT. Amino acid sequence: CASSPRGGTEAFF. The chain is built from TRBV18 and TRBJ1-1, with TRBD1 as a possible D gene (5 bases). The germline CDR1 and CDR2 sequences are KGHSH and LQKENI. V lost 1 base, J lost 4 bases, and 7 bases lay in between. There are 13 residues in the CDR3.